This is a list of T cell receptor beta chains from one sample in a study of blood T cells in healthy people across ages. TCRdb re-derived calls from the 5' RACE reads in MiXCR, one entry per CDR3 protein. The sample contains some 1.5 million distinct CDR3 sequences, approximately 28% of which appear only once. Sequencing input: blood. These receptors all come from a woman in her thirties in good health. The CDR3 runs from the conserved cysteine through the conserved F or W. D genes are given only for firm matches. Rows may omit the clone size; those that give it use once, few, many or a size class.

D	J	size	V	CDR3	DNA
-	TRBJ2-1	many	TRBV7-6	CASSLAPTQQFF	TGTGCCAGCAGCTTAGCCCCGACCCAGCAGTTCTTC
-	TRBJ2-5	many	TRBV5-1	CASTYVEGSGETQYF	TGCGCCAGCACCTACGTCGAGGGGTCCGGAGAGACCCAGTACTTC
-	TRBJ2-5	-	TRBV9	CACNNGLDRVKTQYF	TGTGCCTGCAACAATGGACTCGACCGGGTGAAGACCCAGTACTTC
TRBD1	TRBJ2-6	few	TRBV7-9	CASSPLQGTLSGANVLTF	TGTGCCAGCAGCCCGCTACAGGGGACCTTGTCTGGGGCCAACGTCCTGACTTTC
-	TRBJ1-1	few	TRBV2	CASSGGANTEAFF	TGTGCCAGCAGTGGGGGAGCAAACACTGAAGCTTTCTTT
-	TRBJ2-5	few	TRBV12-3/TRBV12-4	CASTSADWGGTQYF	TGTGCCAGCACTAGCGCCGATTGGGGCGGGACCCAGTACTTC
TRBD2	TRBJ2-1	many	TRBV15	CATSRGSGGGYNEQFF	TGTGCCACCAGCAGAGGCTCTGGGGGGGGTTACAATGAGCAGTTCTTC
-	TRBJ1-4	-	TRBV7-2	CASSLARGGGEKLFF	TGTGCCAGCAGCTTAGCCCGGGGGGGCGGTGAAAAACTGTTTTTT
-	TRBJ2-5	many	TRBV7-2	CASSLGLVEETQYF	TGTGCCAGCAGCTTAGGTCTAGTAGAGGAGACCCAGTACTTC
-	TRBJ1-1	few	TRBV20-1	CSARTGPNTAFF	TGCAGTGCGAGAACTGGGCCTAATACAGCTTTCTTT
TRBD2	TRBJ2-3	-	TRBV2	CACTRGDSTDTQYF	TGTGCCTGTACTCGGGGGGACAGCACAGATACGCAGTATTTT
-	TRBJ2-1	few	TRBV11-2	CASSLGRATGEQFF	TGTGCCAGCAGCTTAGGACGGGCCACCGGTGAGCAGTTCTTC
-	TRBJ2-7	-	TRBV15	CATSRDVSGSYEQYF	TGTGCCACCAGCAGAGATGTCTCAGGGTCCTACGAGCAGTACTTC
-	TRBJ1-2	-	TRBV6-2/TRBV6-3	CASRLLPRGVADYGYTF	TGTGCCAGCAGGCTCCTTCCACGGGGGGTCGCGGACTATGGCTACACCTTC
-	TRBJ1-5	-	TRBV9	CASSRAGMDQPQHF	TGTGCCAGCAGCCGCGCGGGGATGGATCAGCCCCAGCATTTT
TRBD1	TRBJ1-2	many	TRBV25-1	CASSPAGTGVIGYTF	TGTGCCAGCAGCCCCGCGGGGACAGGGGTTATTGGCTACACCTTC
-	TRBJ2-7	few	TRBV6-6	CASSTLGDIFFPNEQYF	TGTGCCAGCAGTACCTTAGGGGACATATTCTTTCCTAACGAGCAGTACTTC
TRBD1	TRBJ1-5	few	TRBV7-9	CASSLETGVRGSNQPQHF	TGTGCCAGCAGCTTAGAAACGGGGGTCAGGGGGAGCAATCAGCCCCAGCATTTT
-	TRBJ2-5	-	TRBV20-1	CSASSGVLTSGEQYF	TGCAGTGCTAGCTCCGGGGTACTGACTTCCGGTGAGCAGTACTTC
-	TRBJ2-1	many	TRBV12-3/TRBV12-4	CASSLGGVNLKDEQFF	TGTGCCAGCAGTTTAGGGGGGGTTAACCTTAAAGATGAGCAGTTCTTC
TRBD2	TRBJ2-1	few	TRBV5-1	CASSERLAGWFF	TGCGCCAGCAGCGAGAGACTAGCGGGATGGTTCTTC
TRBD2	TRBJ2-5	few	TRBV11-1	CASSRGDKETQYF	TGTGCCAGCAGCCGGGGGGATAAAGAGACCCAGTACTTC
TRBD2	TRBJ2-1	-	TRBV6-2/TRBV6-3	CASSYRSSGIIVNEQFF	TGTGCCAGCAGTTACAGGAGTAGCGGGATTATTGTCAATGAGCAGTTCTTC
-	TRBJ2-1	-	TRBV5-1	CASSLAPDRYDEQFF	TGCGCCAGCAGCTTGGCCCCGGACCGTTACGATGAGCAGTTCTTC
TRBD2	TRBJ2-1	-	TRBV11-2	CASSLWLAEYNEQFF	TGTGCCAGCAGCTTATGGCTAGCGGAATACAATGAGCAGTTCTTC
-	TRBJ2-5	few	TRBV5-5	CASSFVFKKGETQYF	TGTGCCAGCAGCTTTGTCTTTAAGAAAGGGGAGACCCAGTACTTC
-	TRBJ2-1	many	TRBV5-5	CASSLQGFDNEQFF	TGTGCCAGCAGCTTGCAGGGTTTCGACAATGAGCAGTTCTTC
TRBD1	TRBJ2-7	few	TRBV29-1	CSVAVPRDRNNYEQYF	TGCAGCGTTGCCGTGCCCCGGGACAGAAATAACTACGAGCAGTACTTC
-	TRBJ2-7	many	TRBV29-1	CSVCSDSGEQYF	TGCAGCGTTTGTTCAGACTCAGGGGAACAGTACTTC
-	TRBJ2-7	-	TRBV20-1	CSARDKAWGGFNEQYF	TGCAGTGCTAGAGACAAGGCCTGGGGTGGCTTCAACGAGCAGTACTTC
-	TRBJ1-2	-	TRBV5-4	CASSLGEGGGGYTF	TGTGCCAGCAGCCTTGGCGAGGGGGGCGGTGGCTACACCTTC
TRBD2	TRBJ2-3	-	TRBV6-6	CASSFLLAATDTQYF	TGTGCCAGCAGTTTCCTTCTAGCGGCCACAGATACGCAGTATTTT
-	TRBJ1-1	few	TRBV29-1	CSMTGGNTEAFF	TGCAGCATGACTGGGGGGAACACTGAAGCTTTCTTT
-	TRBJ1-1	few	TRBV20-1	CSAQPMNTEAFF	TGCAGTGCCCAGCCGATGAACACTGAAGCTTTCTTT
-	TRBJ2-5	-	TRBV2	CASTQYQETQYF	TGTGCCAGCACCCAGTACCAAGAGACCCAGTACTTC
-	TRBJ1-2	-	TRBV7-2	CASSSRAGNYGYTF	TGTGCCAGCAGCAGCCGGGCAGGGAACTATGGCTACACCTTC
TRBD1	TRBJ1-6	few	TRBV12-3/TRBV12-4	CASSPGGAGSPLHF	TGTGCCAGCAGTCCAGGGGGCGCGGGGTCACCCCTCCACTTT
-	TRBJ2-3	-	TRBV4-3	CASSQDWTTPDTQYF	TGCGCCAGCAGCCAAGATTGGACGACGCCAGATACGCAGTATTTT
TRBD1	TRBJ2-7	many	TRBV12-3/TRBV12-4	CASSYRGRSYEQYF	TGTGCCAGCAGTTACAGGGGGAGGTCTTACGAGCAGTACTTC
TRBD1	TRBJ1-1	-	TRBV20-1	CSAPDRVTEAFF	TGCAGTGCTCCAGACAGGGTCACTGAAGCTTTCTTT
-	TRBJ1-1	-	TRBV7-9	CASSLDGRWGAATEAFF	TGTGCCAGCAGCTTAGATGGGAGATGGGGGGCCGCCACTGAAGCTTTCTTT
TRBD1	TRBJ1-2	few	TRBV2	CASSLDRGSIAYGYTF	TGTGCCAGCAGTCTGGACAGGGGATCTATTGCCTATGGCTACACCTTC
-	TRBJ1-2	-	TRBV6-2/TRBV6-3	CASRRVGSPFGYTF	TGTGCCAGCAGACGCGTCGGCTCCCCTTTTGGCTACACCTTC
-	TRBJ2-3	-	TRBV20-1	CSAPEYGTDTQYF	TGCAGTGCTCCTGAGTACGGCACAGATACGCAGTATTTT
-	TRBJ2-1	few	TRBV12-3/TRBV12-4	CASSLDRDPGNEQFF	TGTGCCAGCAGTCTAGACCGGGACCCGGGGAATGAGCAGTTCTTC
-	TRBJ1-5	few	TRBV6-5	CASRMEGQPQHF	TGTGCCAGCAGGATGGAAGGGCAGCCCCAGCATTTT
TRBD2	TRBJ2-7	many	TRBV5-1	CASSPRGRGGYEQYF	TGCGCCAGCAGCCCACGGGGGAGGGGCGGCTACGAGCAGTACTTC
-	TRBJ2-3	few	TRBV4-3	CASSPNRDGSSDTQYF	TGCGCCAGCAGCCCCAACAGGGACGGGAGCTCAGATACGCAGTATTTT
-	TRBJ1-4	-	TRBV5-1	CASSLRTVATNEKLFF	TGCGCCAGCAGCTTGAGGACGGTAGCAACTAATGAAAAACTGTTTTTT
-	TRBJ2-6	few	TRBV20-1	CSAADRTANVLTF	TGCAGTGCAGCCGACAGGACGGCCAACGTCCTGACTTTC
TRBD1	TRBJ2-6	-	TRBV18	CASSRAGGRTGANVLTF	TGTGCCAGCTCACGGGCAGGGGGCCGAACTGGGGCCAACGTCCTGACTTTC
TRBD1	TRBJ2-5	many	TRBV7-9	CASSLTGGRETQYF	TGCGCCAGCAGCCTCACAGGGGGCCGGGAGACCCAGTACTTC